Listed below are T cell receptor beta chains from one sample, sequenced in a study of blood T cell repertoires in COVID-19. TCRdb's copy holds only in-frame clones and misses some; the assay was immunoSEQ multiplex PCR. The sample shows approximately 240,000 clones, roughly 85% of them seen only once. Material: peripheral blood. The receptors shown here come from a woman between 18 and 30 years old who had recovered from COVID-19. CDR3s include the opening cysteine and the closing phenylalanine or tryptophan. A D gene is named only where the DNA matches it firmly. Size is omitted from some rows. Given values are once, few, many or a class for expanded clones.

TRBV19	14	TRBJ2-1	-	TRBD1	TGTGCCAGTGGGACAGGGGGGGCCTACAATGAGCAGTTCTTC	CASGTGGAYNEQFF
TRBV6-1	16	TRBJ1-5	-	TRBD1	TGTGCCAGCAGTGAAGCGCTCGGACAGGGGAATCAGCCCCAGCATTTT	CASSEALGQGNQPQHF
TRBV7-6	15	TRBJ1-5	-	-	TGTGCCAGCAGCTTAGATGCAGGCTTCAATCAGCCCCAGCATTTT	CASSLDAGFNQPQHF
TRBV5-5	14	TRBJ2-3	once	TRBD1	TGTGCCAGCGGAGACAGGGGATTCACAGATACGCAGTATTTT	CASGDRGFTDTQYF
TRBV27	16	TRBJ2-7	-	-	TGTGCCAGCACTAGTAACGGGTGGAGGTCCCTCTACGAGCAGTACTTC	CASTSNGWRSLYEQYF
TRBV30	13	TRBJ1-1	-	-	TGTGCCTGGAGTCTCCGGGGGGGGTCTGAAGCTTTCTTT	CAWSLRGGSEAFF
TRBV5-4	15	TRBJ2-1	once	-	TGTGCCAGCAGCACCGCGGGGGCAAGGAGAAATGAGCAGTTCTTC	CASSTAGARRNEQFF
TRBV29-1	13	TRBJ2-5	-	TRBD2	TGCAGCGTTTGGGGGGGGTACCAAGAGACCCAGTACTTC	CSVWGGYQETQYF
TRBV10-3	13	TRBJ2-1	-	-	TGTGCCATCAGCCCGGGATCACGGAATGAGCAGTTCTTC	CAISPGSRNEQFF
TRBV7-2	15	TRBJ2-3	-	TRBD2	TGTGCCAGCAGCTTAGTGGCTAGCGGGAGTGATACGCAGTATTTT	CASSLVASGSDTQYF
TRBV2	13	TRBJ1-2	-	-	TGTGCCAGCAGTATCGGGATTAACTATGGCTACACCTTC	CASSIGINYGYTF
TRBV25-1	18	TRBJ2-6	-	TRBD1	TGTGCCAGCAGTACCCAGACAGGGTTTGTCTCTGGGGCCAACGTCCTGACTTTC	CASSTQTGFVSGANVLTF
TRBV11-1	14	TRBJ2-1	-	TRBD1	TGTGCCAGCAGCCGGGACAGGGTAGGCAATGAGCAGTTCTTC	CASSRDRVGNEQFF
TRBV9	16	TRBJ2-2	-	-	TGTGCCAGCAGCGTAGTAACCGGGAGAAGGACCGGGGAGCTGTTTTTT	CASSVVTGRRTGELFF
TRBV9	16	TRBJ2-1	-	TRBD2	TGTGCCAGCAGTGACGGACTAGCGGACTCCTACAATGAGCAGTTCTTC	CASSDGLADSYNEQFF
TRBV18	15	TRBJ2-1	-	-	TGTGCCAGCTCACCGCGCGGCGGCTCCTACAATGAGCAGTTCTTC	CASSPRGGSYNEQFF
TRBV27	13	TRBJ2-7	few	-	TGTGCCAGCAGTTTCCTCAGCTCCTACGAGCAGTACTTC	CASSFLSSYEQYF
TRBV7-7	11	TRBJ2-1	-	-	TGTGCCAGCAGGTTCACAGGGGAGCAGTTCTTC	CASRFTGEQFF
TRBV6-2/TRBV6-3	15	TRBJ1-2	-	TRBD1	TGTGCCAGCAGTTATGGGACAGAGCCTAACTATGGCTACACCTTC	CASSYGTEPNYGYTF
TRBV5-6	15	TRBJ1-2	few	-	TGTGCCAGCAGCTTGGGACCCACAGGGAGCTATGGCTACACCTTC	CASSLGPTGSYGYTF
TRBV6-5	11	TRBJ2-3	-	-	TGTGCCACCTACAGGGCAGATACGCAGTATTTT	CATYRADTQYF
TRBV27	13	TRBJ1-2	-	-	TGTGCCAGCAGTTCGTTGTCGAGCTATGGCTACACCTTC	CASSSLSSYGYTF
TRBV7-6	13	TRBJ2-5	-	TRBD1	TGTGCCAGCAGCCCTCGGACAGGGGAGACCCAGTACTTC	CASSPRTGETQYF
TRBV6-4	16	TRBJ1-3	-	-	TGTGCCAGCAGTCCCAGTCCAGGCTTCTCTGGAAACACCATATATTTT	CASSPSPGFSGNTIYF
TRBV24-1	16	TRBJ2-2	-	TRBD1	TGTGCCACCAGTGTCAGGACAGGGACGAACACCGGGGAGCTGTTTTTT	CATSVRTGTNTGELFF
TRBV4-1	18	TRBJ2-5	-	-	TGCGCCAGCAGCCAAGATATCGAGGGCGAGCGTTTCCAAGAGACCCAGTACTTC	CASSQDIEGERFQETQYF
TRBV11-2	15	TRBJ2-1	-	-	TGTGCCAGCAGCCCTTCAGTGGGGGGAGTATATGAGCAGTTCTTC	CASSPSVGGVYEQFF
TRBV2	13	TRBJ2-1	once	-	TGTGCCAGCAATCGGGACTCCAACAATGAGCAGTTCTTC	CASNRDSNNEQFF
TRBV9	15	TRBJ2-1	-	-	TGTGCCAGCAGCTACGATGGGGCTACCTACAATGAGCAGTTCTTC	CASSYDGATYNEQFF
TRBV6-6	14	TRBJ1-1	-	-	TGTGCCAGCAGTCACCGACAGCGGAACACTGAAGCTTTCTTT	CASSHRQRNTEAFF
TRBV9	17	TRBJ1-2	-	-	TGTGCCAGCAGCGACGGTATTAGCGTAACAGGCGGGGTTGGCTACACCTTC	CASSDGISVTGGVGYTF
TRBV6-2/TRBV6-3	17	TRBJ2-2	-	TRBD1	TGTGCCAGCAGCCACCCCCCGGACAGGGTCAACACCGGGGAGCTGTTTTTT	CASSHPPDRVNTGELFF
TRBV19	15	TRBJ2-1	-	TRBD1	TGTGCCAGTAGTATAGTAGGACAGGGAAACAATGAGCAGTTCTTC	CASSIVGQGNNEQFF
TRBV19	13	TRBJ1-2	-	-	TGTGCCAGTAGTTACAGGGAACCCTATGGCTACACCTTC	CASSYREPYGYTF
TRBV7-9	13	TRBJ1-5	-	-	TGTGCCAGCAGCTCAAATAGCAATCAGCCCCAGCATTTT	CASSSNSNQPQHF
TRBV7-2	13	TRBJ2-5	-	-	TGTGCCAGCAGCTATGCGAGAGGCGAGACCCAGTACTTC	CASSYARGETQYF
TRBV28	12	TRBJ1-1	-	-	TGTGCCAGCAGCCACACGGGGGGGGGAGCTTTCTTT	CASSHTGGGAFF
TRBV25-1	12	TRBJ1-2	-	-	TGTGCCAGCAGTGAATCCCCTTATGGCTACACCTTC	CASSESPYGYTF
TRBV5-6	14	TRBJ1-6	-	-	TGTGCCAGCAGCTTGGGGACAGCCGTGATCGCCCTCCACTTT	CASSLGTAVIALHF
TRBV6-1	15	TRBJ2-6	-	-	TGTGCCAGCAGTGAAGAACTAGCTGGGGCCAACGTCCTGACTTTC	CASSEELAGANVLTF
TRBV5-4	14	TRBJ1-2	-	TRBD1	TGTGCCAGCAGCGAGACAGGGGTGTCGTACGGCTACACCTTC	CASSETGVSYGYTF
TRBV6-1	14	TRBJ1-5	-	-	TGTGCCAGCAGTGACCAGTTCAGCAATCAGCCCCAGCATTTT	CASSDQFSNQPQHF